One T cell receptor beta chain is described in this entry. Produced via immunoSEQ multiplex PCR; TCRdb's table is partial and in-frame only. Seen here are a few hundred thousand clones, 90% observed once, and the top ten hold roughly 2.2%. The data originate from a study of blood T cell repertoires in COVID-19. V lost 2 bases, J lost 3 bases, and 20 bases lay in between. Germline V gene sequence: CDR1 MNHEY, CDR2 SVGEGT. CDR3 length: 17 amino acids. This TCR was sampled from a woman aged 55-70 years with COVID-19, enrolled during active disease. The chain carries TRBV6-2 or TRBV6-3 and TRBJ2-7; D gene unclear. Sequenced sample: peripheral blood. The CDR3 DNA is TGTGCCAGCAGTTACGAGGTATTTGAAAACTTTAGCTACGAGCAGTACTTC. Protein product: CASSYEVFENFSYEQYF.